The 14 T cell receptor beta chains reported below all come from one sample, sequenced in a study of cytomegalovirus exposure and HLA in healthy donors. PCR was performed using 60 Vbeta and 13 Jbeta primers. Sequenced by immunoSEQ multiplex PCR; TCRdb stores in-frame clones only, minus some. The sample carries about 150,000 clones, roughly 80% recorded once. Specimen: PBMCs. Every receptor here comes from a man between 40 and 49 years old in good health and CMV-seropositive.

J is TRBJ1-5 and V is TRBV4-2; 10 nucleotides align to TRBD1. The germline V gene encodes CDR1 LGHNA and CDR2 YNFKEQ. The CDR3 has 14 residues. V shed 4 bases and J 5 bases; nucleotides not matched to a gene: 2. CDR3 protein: CASSPGTGDQPQHF. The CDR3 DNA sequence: TGTGCCAGCAGCCCCGGGACAGGGGATCAGCCCCAGCATTTT.

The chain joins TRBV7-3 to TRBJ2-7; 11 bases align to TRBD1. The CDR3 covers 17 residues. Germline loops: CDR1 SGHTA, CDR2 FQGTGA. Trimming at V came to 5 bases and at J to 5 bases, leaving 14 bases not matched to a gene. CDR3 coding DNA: TGTGCCAGCAGCCCCCACCGAGGGAGGACAGGGGGCCACGAGCAGTACTTC. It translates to CASSPHRGRTGGHEQYF. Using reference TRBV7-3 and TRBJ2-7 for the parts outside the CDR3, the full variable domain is GAGVSQTPSNKVTEKGKYVELRCDPISGHTALYWYRQSLGQGPEFLIYFQGTGAADDSGLPNDRFFAVRPEGSVSTLKIQRTERGDSAVYLCASSPHRGRTGGHEQYFGPGTRLTVT.

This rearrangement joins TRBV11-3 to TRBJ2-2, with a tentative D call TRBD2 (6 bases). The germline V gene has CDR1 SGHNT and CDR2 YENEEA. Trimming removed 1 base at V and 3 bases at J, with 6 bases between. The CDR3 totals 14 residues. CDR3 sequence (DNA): TGTGCCAGCAGCTTAGGGGGGGACACCGGGGAGCTGTTTTTT. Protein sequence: CASSLGGDTGELFF.

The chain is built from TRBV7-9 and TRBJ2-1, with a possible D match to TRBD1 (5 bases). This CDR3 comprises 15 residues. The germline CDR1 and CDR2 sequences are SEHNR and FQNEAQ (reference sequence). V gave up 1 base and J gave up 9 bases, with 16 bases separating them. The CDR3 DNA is TGTGCCAGCAGCTTAGTAGTAGGTCTAAGGGGTGAGCAGTTCTTC. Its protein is CASSLVVGLRGEQFF.

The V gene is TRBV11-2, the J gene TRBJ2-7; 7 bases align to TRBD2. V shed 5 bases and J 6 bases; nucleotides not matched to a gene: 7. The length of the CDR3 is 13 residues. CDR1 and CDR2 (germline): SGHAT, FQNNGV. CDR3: CASSGGGVGEQYF. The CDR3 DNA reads TGTGCCAGCAGCGGGGGGGGAGTGGGCGAGCAGTACTTC.

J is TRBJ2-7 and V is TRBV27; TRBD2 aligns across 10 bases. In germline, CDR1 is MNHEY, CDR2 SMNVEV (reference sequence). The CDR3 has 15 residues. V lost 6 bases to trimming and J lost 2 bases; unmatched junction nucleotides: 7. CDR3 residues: CASRDLAGGPYEQYF. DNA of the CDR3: TGTGCCAGCAGAGACTTAGCGGGAGGTCCCTACGAGCAGTACTTC.

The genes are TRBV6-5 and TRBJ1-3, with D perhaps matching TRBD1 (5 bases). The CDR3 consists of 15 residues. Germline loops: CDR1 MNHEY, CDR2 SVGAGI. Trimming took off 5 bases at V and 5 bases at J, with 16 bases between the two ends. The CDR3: CASSQDIRTRNTIYF. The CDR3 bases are TGTGCCAGCAGTCAGGACATAAGGACCCGAAACACCATATATTTT.

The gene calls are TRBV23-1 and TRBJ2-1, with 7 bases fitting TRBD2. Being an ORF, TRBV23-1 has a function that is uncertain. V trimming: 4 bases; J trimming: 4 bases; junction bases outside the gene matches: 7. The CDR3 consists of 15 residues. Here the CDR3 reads CASSPVLASYNEQFF. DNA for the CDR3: TGCGCCAGCAGTCCAGTACTAGCGAGTTACAATGAGCAGTTCTTC.

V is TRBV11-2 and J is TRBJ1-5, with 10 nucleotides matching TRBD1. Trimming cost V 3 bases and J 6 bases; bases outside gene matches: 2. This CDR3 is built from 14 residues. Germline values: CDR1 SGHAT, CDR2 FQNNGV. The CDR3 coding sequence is TGTGCCAGCAGCTTGGGACAGGGGAGTCAGCCCCAGCATTTT. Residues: CASSLGQGSQPQHF.

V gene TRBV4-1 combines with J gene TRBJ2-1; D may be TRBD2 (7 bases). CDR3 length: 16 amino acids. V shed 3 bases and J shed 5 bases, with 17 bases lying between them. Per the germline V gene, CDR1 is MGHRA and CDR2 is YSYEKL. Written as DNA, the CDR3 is TGCGCCAGCAGCCAGATCGGAGGGGGGGCGAACAATGAGCAGTTCTTC. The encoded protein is CASSQIGGGANNEQFF.

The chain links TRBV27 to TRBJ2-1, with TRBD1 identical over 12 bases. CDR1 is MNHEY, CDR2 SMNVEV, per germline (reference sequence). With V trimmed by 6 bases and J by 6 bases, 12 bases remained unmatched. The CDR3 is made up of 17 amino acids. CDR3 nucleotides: TGTGCCAGCAGCCCAAGGGGCCGGGACAGGGGGCCCAATGAGCAGTTCTTC. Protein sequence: CASSPRGRDRGPNEQFF.

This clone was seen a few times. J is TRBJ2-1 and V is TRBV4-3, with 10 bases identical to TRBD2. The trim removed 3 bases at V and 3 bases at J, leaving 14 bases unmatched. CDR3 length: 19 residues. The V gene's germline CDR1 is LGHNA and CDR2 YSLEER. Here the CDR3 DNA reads TGCGCCAGCAGCCACGACGTGTTCCTAGCGGGAGAGGGCTACAATGAGCAGTTCTTC. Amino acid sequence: CASSHDVFLAGEGYNEQFF.

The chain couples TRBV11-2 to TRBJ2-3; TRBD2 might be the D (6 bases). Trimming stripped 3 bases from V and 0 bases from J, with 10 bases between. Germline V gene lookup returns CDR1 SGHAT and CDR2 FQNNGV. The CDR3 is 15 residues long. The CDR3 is CASSLRGGSTDTQYF. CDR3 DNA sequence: TGTGCCAGCAGCTTGCGCGGAGGGAGCACAGATACGCAGTATTTT.

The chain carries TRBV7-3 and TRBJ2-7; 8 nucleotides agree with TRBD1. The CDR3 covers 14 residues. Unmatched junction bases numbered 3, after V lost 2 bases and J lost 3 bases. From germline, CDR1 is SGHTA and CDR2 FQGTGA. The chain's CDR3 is CASSLDRGGYEQYF. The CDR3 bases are TGTGCCAGCAGCTTAGACAGGGGTGGCTACGAGCAGTACTTC. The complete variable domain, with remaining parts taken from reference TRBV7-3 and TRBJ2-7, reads GAGVSQTPSNKVTEKGKYVELRCDPISGHTALYWYRQSLGQGPEFLIYFQGTGAADDSGLPNDRFFAVRPEGSVSTLKIQRTERGDSAVYLCASSLDRGGYEQYFGPGTRLTVT.